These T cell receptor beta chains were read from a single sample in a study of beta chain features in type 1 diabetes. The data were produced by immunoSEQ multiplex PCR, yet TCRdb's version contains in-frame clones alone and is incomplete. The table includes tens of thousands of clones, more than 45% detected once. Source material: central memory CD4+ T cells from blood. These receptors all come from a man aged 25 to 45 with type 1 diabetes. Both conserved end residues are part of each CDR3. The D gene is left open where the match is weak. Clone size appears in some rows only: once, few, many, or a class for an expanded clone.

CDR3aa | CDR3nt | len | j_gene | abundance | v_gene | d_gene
CASGRQSTASGANVLTF | TGTGCCAGTGGTAGACAGTCCACTGCTTCTGGGGCCAACGTCCTGACTTTC | 17 | TRBJ2-6 | NA | TRBV19 | NA
CASSRQTYEQYF | TGTGCCAGCAGCCGCCAGACCTACGAGCAGTACTTC | 12 | TRBJ2-7 | few | TRBV7-8 | NA
CASSLRTTGYQPYEQYF | TGTGCCAGCAGCTTGCGGACCACAGGGTACCAACCCTACGAGCAGTACTTC | 17 | TRBJ2-7 | NA | TRBV5-6 | NA
CASHPMGGNTDTQYF | TGCGCCAGCCATCCAATGGGGGGGAACACAGATACGCAGTATTTT | 15 | TRBJ2-3 | few | TRBV5-1 | TRBD2
CASSAMNRGLNTGELFF | TGTGCCAGTAGTGCAATGAACAGGGGGCTCAACACCGGGGAGCTGTTTTTT | 17 | TRBJ2-2 | NA | TRBV19 | TRBD1
CASSKDSQETQYF | TGTGCCAGCAGCAAGGACAGCCAAGAGACCCAGTACTTC | 13 | TRBJ2-5 | NA | TRBV7-8 | NA
CASSPQGGVVNEQFF | TGTGCCAGCAGCCCCCAGGGGGGTGTTGTCAATGAGCAGTTCTTC | 15 | TRBJ2-1 | NA | TRBV5-4 | NA
CASSARLAGGETQYF | TGTGCCAGCAGCGCAAGACTAGCGGGAGGCGAGACCCAGTACTTC | 15 | TRBJ2-5 | NA | TRBV5-4 | TRBD2
CATSGGLNTEAFF | TGTGCTACGTCCGGGGGGTTGAACACTGAAGCTTTCTTT | 13 | TRBJ1-1 | NA | TRBV12-5 | NA
CSVRQDSYGYTF | TGCAGCGTTCGACAGGATAGCTATGGCTACACCTTC | 12 | TRBJ1-2 | NA | TRBV29-1 | NA
CSVRDRGDNYGYTF | TGCAGCGTCCGGGACAGGGGGGACAACTATGGCTACACCTTC | 14 | TRBJ1-2 | NA | TRBV29-1 | TRBD1
CASSQGASTDTQYF | TGCGCCAGCAGCCAAGGGGCTAGCACAGATACGCAGTATTTT | 14 | TRBJ2-3 | NA | TRBV4-1 | NA
CSVFGGGTDTQYF | TGCAGCGTTTTCGGGGGGGGCACAGATACGCAGTATTTT | 13 | TRBJ2-3 | NA | TRBV29-1 | TRBD2
CASSLTPSWETQYF | TGTGCCAGCAGCTTAACCCCTAGCTGGGAGACCCAGTACTTC | 14 | TRBJ2-5 | few | TRBV7-8 | NA
CASSPPAGGNEKLFF | TGTGCCAGCAGCCCCCCGGCAGGAGGTAATGAAAAACTGTTTTTT | 15 | TRBJ1-4 | NA | TRBV9 | NA
CASRFTGSQETQYF | TGTGCCAGCAGGTTTACGGGGTCCCAAGAGACCCAGTACTTC | 14 | TRBJ2-5 | NA | TRBV2 | NA
CASSLPGEGSPLHF | TGTGCCAGCAGCTTACCAGGGGAGGGATCACCCCTCCACTTT | 14 | TRBJ1-6 | NA | TRBV7-9 | NA
CASSLGSTGNQPQHF | TGTGCCAGCAGCTTGGGGAGTACGGGGAACCAGCCCCAGCATTTT | 15 | TRBJ1-5 | few | TRBV5-5 | NA
CASSPLSRGSDEQFF | TGTGCCAGCAGTCCCCTGAGCAGGGGAAGTGATGAGCAGTTCTTC | 15 | TRBJ2-1 | NA | TRBV6-5 | NA
CASSWSANTEAFF | TGTGCCAGCAGTTGGAGCGCGAACACTGAAGCTTTCTTT | 13 | TRBJ1-1 | NA | TRBV6-5 | NA
CASSPDSSNQPQHF | TGTGCCAGCAGCCCCGACAGTAGCAATCAGCCCCAGCATTTT | 14 | TRBJ1-5 | NA | TRBV9 | NA
CASSHQLAGPPYEQYF | TGTGCCAGCAGCCATCAACTAGCGGGCCCCCCCTACGAGCAGTACTTC | 16 | TRBJ2-7 | NA | TRBV14 | TRBD2
CASSQGQGLADTQYF | TGCGCCAGCAGCCAAGGTCAGGGTCTGGCAGATACGCAGTATTTT | 15 | TRBJ2-3 | NA | TRBV4-1 | NA
CASSYGTSINNEQFF | TGTGCCAGCAGCTACGGGACTAGCATCAACAATGAGCAGTTCTTC | 15 | TRBJ2-1 | few | TRBV11-2 | TRBD2
CASSGRQAYEQYF | TGTGCCAGCAGTGGCCGACAGGCCTACGAGCAGTACTTC | 13 | TRBJ2-7 | few | TRBV25-1 | NA
CATSGGLAGITDTQYF | TGTGCCACCAGCGGGGGACTAGCGGGGATCACAGATACGCAGTATTTT | 16 | TRBJ2-3 | NA | TRBV15 | TRBD2
CASSSLAGGTPYNEQFF | TGTGCCAGCAGCTCCCTAGCGGGGGGGACGCCATACAATGAGCAGTTCTTC | 17 | TRBJ2-1 | NA | TRBV7-8 | TRBD2
CASSLAASAESEQYF | TGCGCCAGCAGCTTGGCGGCTAGCGCCGAATCCGAGCAGTACTTC | 15 | TRBJ2-7 | NA | TRBV5-1 | NA
CASSWTGSTDTQYF | TGTGCCAGCAGCTGGACTGGGAGCACAGATACGCAGTATTTT | 14 | TRBJ2-3 | NA | TRBV7-9 | NA
CASSRTGQETQYF | TGCGCCAGCAGCCGGACAGGGCAAGAGACCCAGTACTTC | 13 | TRBJ2-5 | NA | TRBV5-1 | TRBD1
CASPRNQETQYF | TGTGCCAGTCCTAGGAACCAAGAGACCCAGTACTTC | 12 | TRBJ2-5 | NA | TRBV19 | NA
CSVGDRGNTGELFF | TGCAGCGTTGGGGACAGGGGGAACACCGGGGAGCTGTTTTTT | 14 | TRBJ2-2 | NA | TRBV29-1 | TRBD1
CASSEGHLYEQYF | TGTGCCAGCAGTGAGGGACACCTCTACGAGCAGTACTTC | 13 | TRBJ2-7 | NA | TRBV6-5 | NA
CASSLNNRNTGELFF | TGTGCCAGCAGCCTAAACAACAGAAACACCGGGGAGCTGTTTTTT | 15 | TRBJ2-2 | NA | TRBV4-2 | NA
CASSVRGRTEAFF | TGTGCCAGCTCGGTGCGGGGCCGTACTGAAGCTTTCTTT | 13 | TRBJ1-1 | few | TRBV18 | NA
CASSPGTAGANVLTF | TGTGCCAGCAGTCCTGGGACAGCTGGGGCCAACGTCCTGACTTTC | 15 | TRBJ2-6 | NA | TRBV28 | TRBD1
CASSLVGGGYNEQFF | TGTGCCAGCAGCTTAGTAGGGGGGGGCTACAATGAGCAGTTCTTC | 15 | TRBJ2-1 | NA | TRBV7-2 | NA
CASRSGTGGNQPQHF | TGTGCCAGCAGGTCCGGGACAGGGGGCAATCAGCCCCAGCATTTT | 15 | TRBJ1-5 | once | TRBV6-5 | TRBD1
CASTSLQYGYTF | TGTGCCAGCACCTCCCTTCAGTATGGCTACACCTTC | 12 | TRBJ1-2 | NA | TRBV6-1 | NA
CASSEVAGLTGELFF | TGTGCCAGCAGTGAGGTAGCGGGGCTCACCGGGGAGCTGTTTTTT | 15 | TRBJ2-2 | few | TRBV2 | TRBD2
CASVMDRLNYGYTF | TGTGCCAGCGTGATGGACAGGCTCAACTATGGCTACACCTTC | 14 | TRBJ1-2 | NA | TRBV2 | TRBD1
CASSRGQGRHNEQFF | TGTGCCAGCAGCAGAGGACAGGGTAGACACAATGAGCAGTTCTTC | 15 | TRBJ2-1 | NA | TRBV11-2 | TRBD1